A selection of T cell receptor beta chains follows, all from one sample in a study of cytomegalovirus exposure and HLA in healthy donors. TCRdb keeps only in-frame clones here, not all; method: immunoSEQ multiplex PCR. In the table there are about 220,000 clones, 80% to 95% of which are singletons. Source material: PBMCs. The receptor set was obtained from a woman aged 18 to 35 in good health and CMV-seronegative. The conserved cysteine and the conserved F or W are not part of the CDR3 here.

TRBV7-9	ASSSYRVTTDYGYT
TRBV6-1	ASFSSGSAYNEQF
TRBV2	ASRARQDNNEQF
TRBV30	AWSPRFSGRVDEQF
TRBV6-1	ASSEGQRNTIY
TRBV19	ATTRDREEQPQH
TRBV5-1	ASSAPRGTNTEAF
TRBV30	AVERASYNEQF
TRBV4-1	ASSTGTSGGYNEQF
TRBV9	ASSPIPGGLLNEKLF
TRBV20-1	SASVNTEAF
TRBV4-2	ASSLRVQAGGNEQY
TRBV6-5	ATRAGSTDTQY
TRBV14	ASSLDIAGSYNEQF
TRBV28	ASSPYRGGNTEAF
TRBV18	ASSPPGQGRLGLF
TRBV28	ASSSGFRTEAF
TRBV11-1	ASSNNRDRGTRATGELF
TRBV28	ASREKAGASYEQY
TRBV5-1	ASSASGDEQY
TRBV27	ASSSILEMLNNEQF
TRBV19	ASSISSGGSYEQY
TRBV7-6	ASSLLQGDGYT
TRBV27	ASAYRSYNSPLH
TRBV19	ASSADWSYEQY
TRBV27	ASGKDLTGGRYGYT
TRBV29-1	SVEVVGQGGIPGELF
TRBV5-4	ASSLAGGLRGYT
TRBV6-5	ASSRNPGTQDEQF
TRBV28	ASGRDRVPETQY
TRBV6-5	ASSRGPGAF
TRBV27	ASSLSAGTSVAYEQY
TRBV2	ASKSGRGSDTQY
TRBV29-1	SGTLGGGYT
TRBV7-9	ASSLLERADTQY
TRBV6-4	ASTHPGVKTGVNEQY
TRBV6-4	ASKSTANTGELF
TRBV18	ASSPQGLAESHYNEQF
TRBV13	ASSVLGGSSRNTQY